This entry features one TCR beta chain sequence. Its antigen remains unknown. This entry is derived from a study of cytomegalovirus exposure and HLA in healthy donors. Study findings and constraints: Common viral pathogens were later found to be apparently linked to several of the most significant clusters.

The CDR3 length is 12 residues. Trimming took off 0 bases at V and 6 bases at J, with 5 bases between the two ends. Germline V gene data show CDR1 as ENHRY and CDR2 as SYGVKD. A multiplex PCR was run with 60 Vbeta primers and 13 Jbeta primers. Using immunoSEQ multiplex PCR, the repertoire was profiled, and TCRdb retains in-frame clones only, with some absent. The table lists some 78,000 clones, more than 65% of them singletons. The receptor comes from a woman between 35 and 50 years old in good health and CMV-seropositive. The rearrangement joins TRBV10-3 to TRBJ1-2; D gene uncertain. Sequenced sample: PBMCs. CDR3 nucleotides: TGTGCCATCAGTGAGTCTGCGGATGGCTACACCTTC. Protein product: CAISESADGYTF.